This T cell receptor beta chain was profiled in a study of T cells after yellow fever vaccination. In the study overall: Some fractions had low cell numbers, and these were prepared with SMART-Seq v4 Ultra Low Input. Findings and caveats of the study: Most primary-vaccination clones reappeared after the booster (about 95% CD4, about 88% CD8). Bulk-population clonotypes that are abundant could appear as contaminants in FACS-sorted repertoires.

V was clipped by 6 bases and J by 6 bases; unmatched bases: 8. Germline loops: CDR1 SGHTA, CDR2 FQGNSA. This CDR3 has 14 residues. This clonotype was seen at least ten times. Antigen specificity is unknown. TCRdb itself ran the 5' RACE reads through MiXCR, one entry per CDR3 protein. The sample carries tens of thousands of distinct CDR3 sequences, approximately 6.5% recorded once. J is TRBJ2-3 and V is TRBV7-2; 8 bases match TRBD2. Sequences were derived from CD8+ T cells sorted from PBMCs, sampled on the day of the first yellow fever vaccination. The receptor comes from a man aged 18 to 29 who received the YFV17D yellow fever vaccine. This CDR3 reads CASRISGGHDTQYF. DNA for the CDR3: TGTGCCAGCAGGATAAGCGGGGGACACGATACGCAGTATTTT.